This T cell receptor beta chain was observed in a study of cytomegalovirus exposure and HLA in healthy donors. General study points: Reportedly, cytomegalovirus status was diagnosed with high sensitivity and specificity.

The table lists this clone with a few counts. The target antigen is unknown. The PCR contained 60 Vbeta and 13 Jbeta primers. TCRdb keeps only in-frame clones here, not all; method: immunoSEQ multiplex PCR. The table includes around 190,000 clones, about four fifths detected once. The TCR sequence derives from a woman in her thirties in good health and CMV-seropositive. The sample consisted of PBMCs.

CDR3 sequence: CASSFEHSGDNEQFF. CDR3 nucleotides: TGTGCCAGCAGCTTCGAACATAGCGGGGACAATGAGCAGTTCTTC. V and J are TRBV11-3 and TRBJ2-1; 8 nucleotides match TRBD2. The CDR3 runs 15 residues. J was trimmed by 5 bases and V by 3 bases; bases with no gene match: 6. The V gene's germline CDR1 is SGHNT and CDR2 YENEEA.